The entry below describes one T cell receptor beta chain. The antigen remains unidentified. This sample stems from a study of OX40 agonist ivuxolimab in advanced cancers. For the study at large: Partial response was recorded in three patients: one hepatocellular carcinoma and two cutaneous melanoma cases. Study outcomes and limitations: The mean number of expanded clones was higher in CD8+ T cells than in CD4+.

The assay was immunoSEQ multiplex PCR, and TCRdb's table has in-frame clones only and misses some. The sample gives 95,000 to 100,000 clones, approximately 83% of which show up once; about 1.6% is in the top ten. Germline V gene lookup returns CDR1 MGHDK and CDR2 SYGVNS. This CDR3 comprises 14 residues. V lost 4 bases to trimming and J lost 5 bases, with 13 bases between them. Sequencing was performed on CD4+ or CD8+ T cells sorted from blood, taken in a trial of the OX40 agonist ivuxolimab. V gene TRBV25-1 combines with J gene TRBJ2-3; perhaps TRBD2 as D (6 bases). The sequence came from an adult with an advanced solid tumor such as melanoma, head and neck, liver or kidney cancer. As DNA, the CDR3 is TGTGCCAGCAGTGTAAGCGGGCGGAGAGATACGCAGTATTTT. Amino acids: CASSVSGRRDTQYF.